These 10 T cell receptor beta chains originate from one sample sequenced in a study of T cell repertoires in cytomegalovirus infection. Via MiXCR, TCRdb re-called the reads, giving one row per CDR3 protein. The table lists approximately 500,000 distinct CDR3 sequences, around 11% of them singletons. Input material: PBMCs. The receptors stem from a human donor in good health (CMV status not recorded). Some clones in this sample may be carry-over from other donors' samples.

This clonotype was counted ten times or more. The chain links TRBV2 to TRBJ1-2, with D hard to call. CDR3 length: 11 amino acids. V was cut by 10 bases and J by 7 bases, with 13 bases left in between. Per germline, CDR1 SNHLY and CDR2 FYNNEI. In DNA, the CDR3 is TGTGCCAACCCGACCGGCCCTGGCTACACCTTC. Translating gives CANPTGPGYTF.

This chain uses TRBV20-1 with TRBJ2-7, with TRBD2 identical over 10 bases. Germline CDR1 reads DFQATT; CDR2 reads SNEGSKA (reference sequence). V shed 3 bases, J shed 7 bases, and the junction held 18 bases outside the gene matches. This CDR3 has 17 amino acids. For the CDR3, the DNA is TGCAGTGCTAGCTCCCTAGCGGGAGTCTTGCTATCCGGAGAGCAGTACTTC. Encoded protein: CSASSLAGVLLSGEQYF.

This clonotype has a count of ten or more. V and J are TRBV10-3 and TRBJ2-7; no clear D. Trimming removed 0 bases from V and 2 bases from J, with 11 bases in between. From germline, CDR1 is ENHRY and CDR2 SYGVKD. The CDR3 runs to 15 residues. The CDR3 region has the DNA TGTGCCATCAGTGAGTCGGGGTCACAAACCTACGAGCAGTACTTC. This translates into CAISESGSQTYEQYF.

This clonotype came up a few times. The chain is built from TRBV6-5 and TRBJ1-4; D might be TRBD1 (5 bases). Looked up from germline, CDR1 is MNHEY and CDR2 is SVGAGI. V lost 0 bases to trimming and J lost 4 bases, with 15 bases between them. CDR3 length: 17 amino acids. The CDR3 loop reads CASSYSSLAGINEKLFF. In DNA form, the CDR3 reads TGTGCCAGCAGTTACTCATCTCTGGCAGGGATTAATGAAAAACTGTTTTTT.

This clonotype was seen at least ten times. In DNA form, the CDR3 reads TGCGCCAGCAGCCCAGGGGGCTCAACTAATGAAAAACTGTTTTTT. This sequence encodes CASSPGGSTNEKLFF. The rearrangement joins TRBV5-1 to TRBJ1-4; 8 nucleotides match TRBD1. The V gene's germline CDR1 is SGHRS and CDR2 YFSETQ. The V segment lost 4 bases and the J segment 0 bases; nucleotides outside the gene matches: 2. This CDR3 contains 15 residues.

The chain joins TRBV27 to TRBJ2-7, with D perhaps TRBD2 (6 bases). The V end was cut by 3 bases, the J end by 2 bases, with 17 bases between. The CDR3 runs to 16 residues. Germline V lookup: CDR1 MNHEY, CDR2 SMNVEV (reference sequence). DNA of the CDR3: TGTGCCAGCAGTTTCGGGACTTCTGATAGAACCTACGAGCAGTACTTC. Amino acid sequence: CASSFGTSDRTYEQYF.

There are many counts of this clonotype. The V and J genes are TRBV11-1 and TRBJ2-2; D is unclear. The CDR3 extends over 16 amino acids. Germline V gene sequence: CDR1 SGHAT, CDR2 FQDESV (reference sequence). Trimming shortened V by 0 bases and J by 0 bases, and 8 bases separated the two germline ends. The DNA of the CDR3 is TGTGCCAGCAGCTTAGCCAGGAGAGCGAACACCGGGGAGCTGTTTTTT. Its translation is CASSLARRANTGELFF.

This clonotype has at least ten counts. This sequence joins TRBV19 and TRBJ1-1, with D possibly matching TRBD1 (5 bases). Trimming left V 6 bases short and J 0 bases short, with 8 bases between. Looked up from germline, CDR1 is LNHDA and CDR2 is SQIVND (reference sequence). This CDR3 is 13 amino acids long. As DNA, the CDR3 is TGTGCCAGTAGGTTGACAGTGAACACTGAAGCTTTCTTT. It translates to CASRLTVNTEAFF. Together with reference TRBV19 and TRBJ1-1, the CDR3 gives the full variable domain: DGGITQSPKYLFRKEGQNVTLSCEQNLNHDAMYWYRQDPGQGLRLIYYSQIVNDFQKGDIAEGYSVSREKKESFPLTVTSAQKNPTAFYLCASRLTVNTEAFFGQGTRLTVV.

The chain uses TRBV6-5 and TRBJ2-1; 10 nucleotides match TRBD2. CDR1 is MNHEY and CDR2 is SVGAGI in the germline V gene. This CDR3 has 19 residues. J was trimmed by 4 bases and V by 7 bases; bases with no gene match: 19. The CDR3 is CASNYGVRLAGAGYNEQFF. The CDR3 DNA reads as TGTGCCAGCAACTACGGGGTTAGACTAGCGGGTGCGGGATACAATGAGCAGTTCTTC.

This clonotype was counted between two and nine times. This chain uses TRBV5-6 with TRBJ2-2; unclear D gene. The CDR3 consists of 14 residues. V lost 4 bases, J lost 7 bases, and 14 bases lay in between. CDR1 and CDR2 from the germline V gene are SGHDT and YYEEEE. CDR3 protein: CASSLDRYSGELFF. CDR3 sequence (DNA): TGTGCCAGCAGCCTTGACCGGTACAGCGGGGAGCTGTTTTTT.